The 4 T cell receptor beta chains below were found in one sample sequenced in a study of blood T cell repertoires in COVID-19 (dated by TCRdb to the early 2020s). The method was the immunoSEQ multiplex PCR assay. The source is immuneACCESS, and TCRdb retained only in-frame sequences with V and J called. Part of the clones is not carried over; for the studies checked, unresolved V genes explain less than half of this, and the remainder is unexplained. The sample data list about 310,000 clones, and about nine tenths of these were observed just once. The ten largest account for 1% of the sample. The source material was peripheral blood. The receptors were gathered from a man between 50 and 59 years old with active or convalescent COVID-19.

This clone was picked up one time. The chain is built from TRBV29-1 and TRBJ2-7; D is possibly TRBD1 or TRBD2 (6 bases each). Germline V gene data show CDR1 as SQVTM and CDR2 as ANQGSEA. Trimming took off 4 bases at V and 9 bases at J, with 19 bases between the two ends. This CDR3 is built from 13 residues. The CDR3 loop reads CSVGEGGRFAQYF. Written as DNA, the CDR3 is TGCAGCGTTGGAGAGGGGGGTCGGTTCGCGCAGTACTTC.

This rearrangement joins TRBV19 to TRBJ2-7, with TRBD2 identical over 7 bases. Germline trimming cut 1 base from V and 5 bases from J; bases unmatched to any gene: 11. This CDR3 contains 16 residues. In germline, CDR1 is LNHDA, CDR2 SQIVND (reference sequence). The CDR3 spells CASSIVHDGGTHEQYF. The DNA of the CDR3 is TGTGCCAGTAGTATAGTGCACGACGGGGGGACCCACGAGCAGTACTTC.

The chain is built from TRBV6-5 and TRBJ2-1; 7 bases are a match to TRBD1. V dropped 7 bases and J dropped 6; count of bases not matched to a gene: 9. CDR1 MNHEY and CDR2 SVGAGI come from the germline V gene. This CDR3 spans 14 amino acids. CDR3 sequence (DNA): TGTGCCAGCAATCCCCCGACAGGGACCAATGAGCAGTTCTTC. Protein sequence: CASNPPTGTNEQFF.

This clone showed up just once. This chain joins TRBV14 and TRBJ2-7, with a weak D call TRBD2 (5 bases). This CDR3 has 16 residues. Trimming pared 0 bases from V and 4 bases from J, leaving 16 bases between. Germline V gene lookup returns CDR1 SGHDN and CDR2 FVKESK. The CDR3 DNA sequence: TGTGCCAGCAGCCAAGAGCGAAGGACTCGTCCATACGAGCAGTACTTC. This codes for CASSQERRTRPYEQYF. Together with reference TRBV14 and TRBJ2-7, the CDR3 gives the full variable domain: EAGVTQFPSHSVIEKGQTVTLRCDPISGHDNLYWYRRVMGKEIKFLLHFVKESKQDESGMPNNRFLAERTGGTYSTLKVQPAELEDSGVYFCASSQERRTRPYEQYFGPGTRLTVT.